One and the same sample provided the 7 T cell receptor beta chains below, sequenced in a study of CXCR3-negative and CXCR3-positive naive CD8 T cells. Broader study findings: Compared with CXCR3-negative naive cells, CXCR3-positive naive cells showed more hydrophobic TRB CDR3s.

No antigens are known for them. The libraries of TRB cDNA were prepared using 5' RACE with UMI labels. TCRdb reprocessed the 5' RACE reads and reports one entry per CDR3 protein, with no DNA. This sample contains tens of thousands of distinct CDR3 sequences. The sample consisted of naive CXCR3+ CD8+ T cells from blood. Subset indicated: CD45RO-CCR7+CD27+CD95- naive CD8+ T cells expressing CXCR3 (TNR3+). The receptors originated from a human donor in good health. Some clones in this sample may be carry-over from other donors' samples.

The rearrangement joins TRBV28 to TRBJ2-2; TCRdb indicates TRBD1, and absent DNA this call remains unverified. The germline V gene encodes CDR1 MDHEN and CDR2 SYDVKM. The CDR3 spans 13 residues. This CDR3 reads CASSLQGAGELFF.

CDR3 amino acids: CASSERHGMGDEQYF. The rearrangement joins TRBV25-1 to TRBJ2-7; as DNA is missing, the TRBD1 call by TCRdb cannot be tested. The CDR3 sequence is 15 residues long. In germline, CDR1 is MGHDK, CDR2 SYGVNS.

The CDR3 region is CATQYLGSPLHF. The rearrangement links TRBV12-3 or TRBV12-4 to TRBJ1-6. The CDR3 is 12 residues long.

V gene TRBV6-5 combines with J gene TRBJ2-1. The CDR3 runs to 16 residues. Germline V gives CDR1 MNHEY, CDR2 SVGAGI. CDR3: CASSYSPGGAYNEQFF.

The chain employs TRBV7-9 and TRBJ2-7; as DNA is missing, the TRBD2 call by TCRdb cannot be tested. The CDR3 runs 17 residues. CDR1 SEHNR and CDR2 FQNEAQ come from the germline V gene (reference sequence). The CDR3 is CASSFFAGGPKDYEQYF. The full variable domain, in which reference TRBV7-9 and TRBJ2-7 provide the parts outside the CDR3, is DTGVSQNPRHKITKRGQNVTFRCDPISEHNRLYWYRQTLGQGPEFLTYFQNEAQLEKSRLLSDRFSAERPKGSFSTLEIQRTEQGDSAMYLCASSFFAGGPKDYEQYFGPGTRLTVT.

This chain links TRBV6-2 or TRBV6-3 with TRBJ2-1; TCRdb calls TRBD2, which cannot be checked without DNA. In germline, CDR1 is MNHEY, CDR2 SVGEGT. The CDR3 covers 16 residues. CDR3 residues: CASSQEDGNTNNEQFF.

The rearrangement joins TRBV4-1 to TRBJ2-5; TCRdb returns TRBD1, unconfirmable since there is no DNA. CDR1 is MGHRA, CDR2 YSYEKL, per germline. The CDR3 consists of 16 residues. This CDR3 reads CASSQGTGSEGETQYF.